This T cell receptor beta chain appears in the sequencing data of a study of immune cell composition in non-small cell lung cancer. Germline-derived CDR1 and CDR2 are GTSNPN and SVGIG (reference sequence). Deletions cut 3 bases from V and 4 bases from J, with 18 bases between. The CDR3 totals 15 residues. Study-level findings and limits: Squamous carcinomas (roughly 80%) more often had tumour-associated clones >0.5% than adenocarcinomas (roughly 35%).

Comment on this clone: Its antigen is unidentified.

The table came from immunoSEQ multiplex PCR; TCRdb's copy has only in-frame clones and leaves some out. This table holds some 4,900 clones, roughly two thirds found once. Normal lung was taken at the farthest possible site, at least 3 cm from tumour. Genomic DNA came from frozen unsorted single-cell suspensions. Sequenced input: non-adjacent lung tissue. This clonotype originated in a human donor with non-small cell lung cancer. The rearrangement links TRBV30 to TRBJ1-2; D might be TRBD1 (6 bases). CDR3 sequence reads: CAWSAGVSWGYGYTF. The CDR3 DNA reads TGTGCCTGGAGCGCAGGGGTGTCCTGGGGCTATGGCTACACCTTC.